One sample yielded the 30 T cell receptor beta chains listed below, sequenced in a study of CD8 T cells in ankylosing spondylitis. TCRdb independently ran MiXCR on the 5' RACE reads; one entry per CDR3 protein. This table has roughly 190,000 distinct CDR3 sequences, roughly 13% appearing once. Sequenced: blood, either unsorted or a sorted T cell fraction (not recorded which). Every receptor here comes from a male donor with ankylosing spondylitis or in good health (not recorded which).

This clonotype showed up just a few times. This rearrangement joins TRBV6-5 to TRBJ2-7; tentative D call: TRBD1 (6 bases). The CDR3 spans 14 residues. The germline gives CDR1 MNHEY, CDR2 SVGAGI. Deletions cut 2 bases from V and 1 base from J, with 9 bases between. Here the CDR3 reads CASSYGGRSYEQYF. The CDR3 DNA sequence: TGTGCCAGCAGTTACGGGGGCAGGTCCTACGAGCAGTACTTC.

This rearrangement joins TRBV14 to TRBJ1-4; the D gene is possibly TRBD1 (5 bases). V shed 2 bases and J shed 6 bases, with 19 bases lying between them. The germline gives CDR1 SGHDN, CDR2 FVKESK. The CDR3 length is 17 residues. The DNA for the CDR3 is TGTGCCAGCAGCCAACGGATCGGGGCAGGGATGGATGAAAAACTGTTTTTT. It yields the protein CASSQRIGAGMDEKLFF.

The chain joins TRBV13 to TRBJ1-1, with D hard to call. Per germline, CDR1 PRHDT and CDR2 FYEKMQ (reference sequence). This CDR3 spans 14 amino acids. V was cut by 1 base and J by 1 base, with 7 bases left in between. CDR3 in DNA: TGTGCCAGCAGCTTAGAGGCCAAGAACACTGAAGCTTTCTTT. Translated: CASSLEAKNTEAFF.

This clonotype was detected ten times or more. The chain is built from TRBV27 and TRBJ2-1; 10 nucleotides align to TRBD2. This CDR3 region has 16 residues. Per the germline V gene, CDR1 is MNHEY and CDR2 is SMNVEV (reference sequence). V shed 2 bases and J 2 bases; nucleotides not matched to a gene: 3. CDR3 in amino acids: CASSLLAGAPYNEQFF. The CDR3 DNA follows: TGTGCCAGCAGTTTACTAGCGGGAGCCCCCTACAATGAGCAGTTCTTC.

This sequence joins TRBV9 and TRBJ2-1; D not resolved. Trimming cost V 0 bases and J 0 bases, with 7 bases left between them. This CDR3 contains 15 residues. Germline-derived CDR1 and CDR2 are SGDLS and YYNGEE. The DNA of the CDR3 is TGTGCCAGCAGCGTAGGAAGCGTCTCCTACAATGAGCAGTTCTTC. Translation: CASSVGSVSYNEQFF.

A few counts support this clonotype. The V and J genes are TRBV3-1 and TRBJ1-2; tentatively, D is TRBD1 (5 bases). Per the germline V gene, CDR1 is LGHDT and CDR2 is YNNKEL (reference sequence). V dropped 4 bases and J dropped 6 bases, with 15 bases sitting between them. The CDR3 is 14 amino acids. CDR3 region: CASSLLGGPNGYTF. The CDR3 DNA is TGTGCCAGCAGCCTTCTGGGGGGACCTAATGGCTACACCTTC.

This sequence joins TRBV29-1 and TRBJ2-3; 10 bases align to TRBD2. The junction had 13 bases not matched to a gene; V was cut back by 3 bases and J by 1 base. This CDR3 region has 18 residues. Germline CDR1 reads SQVTM; CDR2 reads ANQGSEA. CDR3 sequence (DNA): TGCAGCGTTGAGGAAGGTAGCGGGAGGTGGATGGGCACAGATACGCAGTATTTT. Protein product: CSVEEGSGRWMGTDTQYF.

This clonotype was observed a handful of times. This rearrangement joins TRBV10-3 to TRBJ2-7, with D uncertain. Germline V gives CDR1 ENHRY, CDR2 SYGVKD. Trimming stripped 0 bases from V and 4 bases from J, with 19 bases between. CDR3 length: 17 amino acids. The CDR3 region has the DNA TGTGCCATCAGTGAGTCGAATTTGGGGTCCAACCTTTACGAGCAGTACTTC. It translates to CAISESNLGSNLYEQYF.

In this sample, this clonotype turned up many times. This chain joins TRBV12-3 or TRBV12-4 and TRBJ1-2, with TRBD1 identical over 8 bases. The CDR3 runs to 15 residues. V dropped 3 bases and J dropped 4; count of bases not matched to a gene: 7. The CDR3 coding sequence is TGTGCCAGCAGTTTCCAAAGGACAGGGCGCTATGGCTACACCTTC. Amino acid sequence: CASSFQRTGRYGYTF.

This clonotype was observed a few times. The chain has TRBV7-2 and TRBJ2-7, with D hard to call. Germline V lookup: CDR1 SGHTA, CDR2 FQGNSA. V lost 1 base, J lost 2 bases, and 9 bases lay in between. The CDR3 runs 14 residues. The CDR3 is CASSLGNAAYEQYF. The CDR3 bases are TGTGCCAGCAGCTTAGGGAACGCGGCCTACGAGCAGTACTTC. Looking up the rest from reference TRBV7-2 and TRBJ2-7 gives the full variable domain: GAGVSQSPSNKVTEKGKDVELRCDPISGHTALYWYRQSLGQGLEFLIYFQGNSAPDKSGLPSDRFSAERTGGSVSTLTIQRTQQEDSAVYLCASSLGNAAYEQYFGPGTRLTVT.

Here the CDR3 DNA reads TGCGCCAGCAGCCAAGAAGGACGTAGTCCGGCCCAGTACTTC. Residues: CASSQEGRSPAQYF. The chain combines TRBV4-1 with TRBJ2-5, with unresolved D. The CDR3 has 14 residues. Trimming shortened V by 0 bases and J by 9 bases, and 14 bases separated the two germline ends. Germline assignment: CDR1 MGHRA and CDR2 YSYEKL.

This clonotype turned up a few times. V and J are TRBV12-3 or TRBV12-4 and TRBJ2-7, with 8 bases lining up with TRBD1. This CDR3 region has 15 residues. The V segment lost 5 bases and the J segment 1 base; nucleotides outside the gene matches: 7. DNA of the CDR3: TGTGCCAGCAGTCAAACAGGGGGACCTTCCTACGAGCAGTACTTC. Translating gives CASSQTGGPSYEQYF.

The chain combines TRBV5-4 with TRBJ2-5, with D perhaps TRBD1 or TRBD2 (5 bases each). Germline assignment: CDR1 SGHNT and CDR2 YYREEE (reference sequence). V dropped 3 bases and J dropped 2 bases, with 14 bases sitting between them. The CDR3 runs to 15 residues. CDR3 sequence (DNA): TGTGCCAGCAGCTACGGGTCCGGGACGCAAGAGACCCAGTACTTC. Translating gives CASSYGSGTQETQYF.

This clonotype was detected a few times. The V call is TRBV25-1, the J call TRBJ2-5; TRBD1 agrees at 10 bases. The CDR3 has 15 residues. With V trimmed by 1 base and J by 5 bases, 4 bases remained unmatched. Germline loops: CDR1 MGHDK, CDR2 SYGVNS. The CDR3, as DNA: TGTGCCAGCAGTGAATGGGACAGGGGAGTTGAGACCCAGTACTTC. Translated, it gives CASSEWDRGVETQYF.

This clonotype was counted only a few times. The gene calls are TRBV7-9 and TRBJ2-7; 9 positions agree with TRBD1. The V gene end was trimmed by 5 bases and the J gene end by 5 bases; junction bases not matched to a gene: 4. The CDR3 is 13 residues long. Germline CDR1 reads SEHNR; CDR2 reads FQNEAQ (reference sequence). CDR3 nucleotide sequence: TGTGCCAGCAGCAACCGGGACAGGGACGAGCAGTACTTC. It codes for CASSNRDRDEQYF.

The chain carries TRBV30 and TRBJ2-3; 8 bases align to TRBD1. Germline lookup yields CDR1 GTSNPN and CDR2 SVGIG (reference sequence). This CDR3 is 13 amino acids long. V was pared by 7 bases and J by 5 bases, with 8 bases of the junction left unmatched. The DNA for the CDR3 is TGTGCCTCTGCGACAGGGGTGGAAGATACGCAGTATTTT. As protein: CASATGVEDTQYF.

V usage is TRBV2 and J usage is TRBJ2-2; D call uncertain. CDR1 is SNHLY and CDR2 is FYNNEI in the germline V gene. V dropped 8 bases and J dropped 9 bases, with 22 bases sitting between them. This CDR3 has 15 residues. CDR3 sequence reads: CASRTDQSTARELFF. Here the CDR3 DNA reads TGTGCCAGCCGGACGGACCAAAGCACCGCGAGGGAGCTGTTTTTT.

This clonotype was observed a handful of times. The J gene is TRBJ2-3, the V gene TRBV20-1, with a weak D call TRBD2 (6 bases). Germline V gives CDR1 DFQATT, CDR2 SNEGSKA (reference sequence). V was pared by 5 bases and J by 2 bases, with 26 bases between. The length of the CDR3 is 18 residues. The CDR3 sequence: CSADGAAHDADYTDTQYF. The DNA for the CDR3 is TGCAGTGCTGATGGGGCCGCACATGACGCGGACTACACAGATACGCAGTATTTT.

This clonotype has a count of ten or more. V usage is TRBV9 and J usage is TRBJ2-1, with D maybe TRBD2 (5 bases). V was trimmed by 0 bases and J by 8 bases, leaving 18 bases between them. There are 16 residues in the CDR3. From germline, CDR1 is SGDLS and CDR2 YYNGEE. CDR3 protein: CASSVGETTYGDEQFF. CDR3 bases: TGTGCCAGCAGCGTAGGAGAGACTACCTACGGGGATGAGCAGTTCTTC.

V usage is TRBV10-3 and J usage is TRBJ2-7, with 16 bases fitting TRBD2. The CDR3 is made up of 18 amino acids. CDR1 is ENHRY and CDR2 is SYGVKD in the germline V gene. V shed 10 bases and J 5 bases; nucleotides not matched to a gene: 17. Here the CDR3 reads CATSGPGTSGRAIDEQYF. CDR3 coding DNA: TGTGCCACCTCAGGGCCCGGGACTAGCGGGAGGGCTATAGACGAGCAGTACTTC.

This rearrangement joins TRBV4-1 to TRBJ1-2; the D gene is possibly TRBD1 (6 bases). Germline loops: CDR1 MGHRA, CDR2 YSYEKL. The CDR3 covers 16 residues. V lost 4 bases and J 5 bases, leaving 20 bases between the germline ends. CDR3 protein: CASSRDQGGIWYGYTF. For the CDR3, the DNA is TGCGCCAGCAGCCGCGATCAAGGGGGGATTTGGTATGGCTACACCTTC.

V and J are TRBV11-2 and TRBJ2-1, with 7 bases fitting TRBD2. This CDR3 contains 17 residues. Germline V gene lookup returns CDR1 SGHAT and CDR2 FQNNGV. With 0 bases clipped from V and 5 bases from J, the junction kept 10 bases outside the gene matches. The CDR3 DNA is TGTGCCAGCAGCTTAGACGTTTGGGGGGGGACTAACAATGAGCAGTTCTTC. This encodes CASSLDVWGGTNNEQFF. The whole variable domain, remainder taken from reference TRBV11-2 and TRBJ2-1, is EAGVAQSPRYKIIEKRQSVAFWCNPISGHATLYWYQQILGQGPKLLIQFQNNGVVDDSQLPKDRFSAERLKGVDSTLKIQPAKLEDSAVYLCASSLDVWGGTNNEQFFGPGTRLTVL.

The genes are TRBV11-2 and TRBJ2-7; tentative D call: TRBD2 (6 bases). The V gene lost 5 bases and the J gene lost 0 bases, with 14 bases spanning the gap. CDR1 and CDR2 (germline): SGHAT, FQNNGV. The CDR3 sequence is 15 residues long. The CDR3 loop reads CASSARGFSSYEQYF. CDR3 bases: TGTGCCAGCAGCGCACGGGGGTTTAGCTCCTACGAGCAGTACTTC.

This clonotype was picked up a small number of times. The chain combines TRBV27 with TRBJ1-1; D possibly corresponds to TRBD1 (5 bases). Deletions cut 0 bases from V and 0 bases from J, with 17 bases between. CDR1 is MNHEY and CDR2 is SMNVEV in the germline V gene (reference sequence). The CDR3 has 18 residues. CDR3 loop: CASSLSATGTDLNTEAFF. The CDR3, as DNA: TGTGCCAGCAGTTTATCTGCAACTGGGACGGATCTGAACACTGAAGCTTTCTTT.

This clonotype was picked up many times. The chain joins TRBV7-9 to TRBJ1-3, with D maybe TRBD1 (6 bases). V was shortened by 5 bases and J by 0 bases, with 11 bases between the two germline ends. CDR1 is SEHNR, CDR2 FQNEAQ, per germline (reference sequence). The CDR3 is 15 residues long. The CDR3 sequence: CASSGQFTSGNTIYF. In nucleotides, the CDR3 is TGTGCCAGCAGCGGACAGTTTACCTCTGGAAACACCATATATTTT.

Only a few counts were recorded for this clonotype. This chain connects TRBV4-1 to TRBJ2-1; D unclear. Germline V gene lookup returns CDR1 MGHRA and CDR2 YSYEKL. This CDR3 is 15 amino acids long. Deletions cut 4 bases from V and 5 bases from J, with 15 bases between. CDR3 residues: CASSPIKAVDNEQFF. CDR3 coding DNA: TGCGCCAGCAGCCCTATCAAGGCTGTAGACAATGAGCAGTTCTTC.

This chain uses TRBV10-3 with TRBJ1-5; D gene uncertain. The CDR3 is 12 amino acids. Germline assignment: CDR1 ENHRY and CDR2 SYGVKD. Trimming cost V 0 bases and J 4 bases, with 1 base left between them. The CDR3 protein is CAISESNQPQHF. The CDR3 region has the DNA TGTGCCATCAGTGAGTCGAATCAGCCCCAGCATTTT.

The J gene is TRBJ2-6, the V gene TRBV7-9; 9 bases map to TRBD1. After removal of 6 bases from V and 7 bases from J, the junction contained 13 bases not matched to a gene. The CDR3 is made up of 17 amino acids. Germline V gene sequence: CDR1 SEHNR, CDR2 FQNEAQ (reference sequence). CDR3 in DNA: TGTGCCAGCAGTTCAAAAGTACAGGGGGCTTCAGCCAACGTCCTGACTTTC. Protein: CASSSKVQGASANVLTF.

This clonotype has ten or more counts. The V call is TRBV5-1, the J call TRBJ2-5; no clear D. CDR3 size: 14 residues. V lost 0 bases and J 4 bases, leaving 10 bases between the germline ends. Germline V gene lookup returns CDR1 SGHRS and CDR2 YFSETQ. The CDR3 nucleotides are TGCGCCAGCAGCTTGGAATTCTCTGGAGAGACCCAGTACTTC. Protein product: CASSLEFSGETQYF.

V gene TRBV4-1 combines with J gene TRBJ2-7; D is undetermined. CDR3 length: 16 residues. Germline V gene data show CDR1 as MGHRA and CDR2 as YSYEKL. V was cut by 0 bases and J by 4 bases, with 16 bases left in between. CDR3 residues: CASSQDQELPTYEQYF. The DNA for the CDR3 is TGCGCCAGCAGCCAAGATCAGGAACTCCCCACGTACGAGCAGTACTTC.